The clone carrying this T cell receptor beta chain was counted a few times. The antigen remains unidentified. Some clones are missing from TCRdb's copy, which holds only in-frame ones; the method was immunoSEQ multiplex PCR. The data hold 60,000 to 70,000 clones, with 79% observed a single time. This entry comes from a study of radiotherapy plus CTLA-4 blockade in lung cancer. Study findings and constraints: Early blood T cell clone dynamics, with interferon-beta, were reported to best predict response. An expansion of tumor-derived TCR clones occurred in blood after radiotherapy plus ipilimumab.

V lost 10 bases and J lost 1; bases outside the gene matches: 11. Germline V CDR1 and CDR2: ENHRY, SYGVKD. CDR3 length equals 15 residues. The V call is TRBV10-3, the J call TRBJ1-1, with 8 bases fitting TRBD1. This receptor was taken from a human donor with non-small cell lung cancer who had a complete response to radiotherapy plus ipilimumab. This specimen was peripheral blood, taken from a patient treated with radiotherapy plus ipilimumab. CDR3 sequence reads: CATRTRTGQNTEAFF. For the CDR3, the DNA is TGTGCCACCAGGACCCGGACAGGGCAGAACACTGAAGCTTTCTTT.